Given below is one T cell receptor (beta chain) in context. Its antigen is not identified. The data belong to a study of CD8+ T cells in alopecia areata. Study-level findings and limits: It was observed that many expanded lesional clones persisted in scalp and blood during tofacitinib. On tofacitinib, scalp clonality and expanded CD8+ clones among top 100 fell significantly. Besides other cells, scalp samples also yield sequences of resident alphabeta T cells from normal skin.

Sample treatment: oral pan-JAK inhibitor, 5-10 mg twice daily. The authors extracted RNA and reverse transcribed it into cDNA as the sequencing template. Produced via immunoSEQ multiplex PCR; TCRdb's table is partial and in-frame only. The sample yields roughly 180,000 clones, 53% seen once. CDR3 length: 12 amino acids. V shed 0 bases and J shed 9 bases, with 8 bases lying between them. Germline lookup yields CDR1 SGHRS and CDR2 YFSETQ. The chain couples TRBV5-1 to TRBJ2-3, with D perhaps TRBD1 (6 bases). The source is a human donor with alopecia areata. The sample consisted of CD8+ T cells sorted from blood, taken at week 24, from a patient treated with tofacitinib. The CDR3 spells CASSLEGGTQYF. The DNA of the CDR3 is TGCGCCAGCAGCTTGGAAGGGGGAACGCAGTATTTT.